This is a list of T cell receptor beta chains from one sample in a study of shared clonotypes between healthy human individuals. Clones were sequenced by immunoSEQ multiplex PCR, and TCRdb holds only the in-frame ones, with some missing. The repertoire has some 1.5 million clones, about 96% of them found once; the top ten carry about 1%. Sequenced material: naive CD4+ T cells sorted from blood. The receptors stem from a man aged 25 to 40 in good health. The CDR3 runs from the conserved cysteine through the conserved F or W. A D gene is named only where the DNA matches it firmly. Size tells how often a clone was seen (once, few, many) or the class of an expanded clone, and some rows leave it out.

d_call	v_call	j_call	clone_size	cdr3_nt	cdr3_aa
TRBD1	TRBV7-3	TRBJ2-1	-	TGTGCCAGCAGCTTAAAGGCAGGACAGGCCATCGGTGAGCAGTTCTTC	CASSLKAGQAIGEQFF
-	TRBV6-6	TRBJ2-4	-	TGTGCCAGCAGTTCCCCAGCTGAGACAGCCAAAAACATTCAGTACTTC	CASSSPAETAKNIQYF
TRBD2	TRBV7-9	TRBJ2-3	-	TGTGCCATTCAGTCCGGCGGGAGCCCCACAGATACGCAGTATTTT	CAIQSGGSPTDTQYF
-	TRBV28	TRBJ2-1	-	TGTGCCAGCAGTCAAGTCAATGAGCAGTTCTTC	CASSQVNEQFF
TRBD1	TRBV5-1	TRBJ1-1	-	TGCGCCAGCAGCCCCGACAGGGGGAACACTGAAGCTTTCTTT	CASSPDRGNTEAFF
-	TRBV7-9	TRBJ2-7	-	TGTGCCAGCAGCTCGCTGGCGGGTTCCTACGAGCAGTACTTC	CASSSLAGSYEQYF
-	TRBV10-3	TRBJ2-5	-	TGTGCCATCGGAGCGGGCGCAACGGGAGAGACCCAGTACTTC	CAIGAGATGETQYF
-	TRBV7-9	TRBJ1-2	-	TGTGCCAGCGGGGAGGTAGACTATGGCTACACCTTC	CASGEVDYGYTF
-	TRBV19	TRBJ1-2	-	TGTGCCAGTAGTCGTCAAAGCCAGGGAGGTGGCTACACCTTC	CASSRQSQGGGYTF
TRBD1	TRBV18	TRBJ2-1	-	TGTGCCAGCTCACCAACCGGGACAGGCCTTTACAATGAGCAGTTCTTC	CASSPTGTGLYNEQFF
TRBD2	TRBV5-4	TRBJ2-2	-	TGTGCCAGCACCCAAGTGGCTAGCGGGAGGGCCGGGGAGCTGTTTTTT	CASTQVASGRAGELFF
-	TRBV10-3	TRBJ2-7	-	TGTGCCGCCGGGGGACAGATATACGAGCAGTACTTC	CAAGGQIYEQYF
-	TRBV6-1	TRBJ2-1	-	TGTGCCAGCAGTGAAATGGGACATGAGCAGTTCTTC	CASSEMGHEQFF
TRBD2	TRBV6-1	TRBJ2-7	-	TGTGCCAGCAGTGAAGCACCGGGAGGTCGGGGCGAGCAGTACTTC	CASSEAPGGRGEQYF
TRBD2	TRBV5-6	TRBJ2-2	-	TGTGCCAGCAGCTCGGAGATCACTAGCGGGAACACCGGGGAGCTGTTTTTT	CASSSEITSGNTGELFF
-	TRBV27	TRBJ2-1	-	TGTGCCAGCAGTTTAAGGCTAGTCGGAGGGGATGAGCAGTTCTTC	CASSLRLVGGDEQFF
-	TRBV7-2	TRBJ2-7	-	TGTGCCAGCAGCATCGCGGGACACCTCATATACGAGCAGTACTTC	CASSIAGHLIYEQYF
TRBD2	TRBV28	TRBJ2-3	-	TGTGCCAGCAGAGCTAGCGGAACTTACACAGATACGCAGTATTTT	CASRASGTYTDTQYF
TRBD1	TRBV20-1	TRBJ1-2	-	TGCAGTGCCCACAGGGGCGGCGGCTACACCTTC	CSAHRGGGYTF
TRBD1	TRBV5-4	TRBJ1-1	-	TGTGCCAGCAGCCCAGGGACAGGGGTTGAAGCTTTCTTT	CASSPGTGVEAFF
-	TRBV7-9	TRBJ2-7	-	TGTGCCAGCAGCCAACGTGTAGGCACCTACGAGCAGTACTTC	CASSQRVGTYEQYF
-	TRBV6-6	TRBJ1-1	-	TGTGCCAGCAGTTCGGGCAGGGGTTACACTGAAGCTTTCTTT	CASSSGRGYTEAFF
TRBD2	TRBV7-6	TRBJ2-1	-	TGTGCCAGCAGCTTATGGGGACTAGCGGGAGAATTTACCCCCAACGAGCAGTTCTTC	CASSLWGLAGEFTPNEQFF
-	TRBV9	TRBJ2-2	once	TGTGCCAGCAGCGTAGTATGGGGTCCCGGGGAGCTGTTTTTT	CASSVVWGPGELFF
TRBD2	TRBV5-4	TRBJ2-7	-	TGTGCCAGCAGCTCCTGGAGCGGGCGGGAGAATGGCGAGCAGTACTTC	CASSSWSGRENGEQYF
-	TRBV6-1	TRBJ2-3	many	TGTGCCACGAGCCCGATGGATACGCAGTATTTT	CATSPMDTQYF
-	TRBV10-3	TRBJ1-1	-	TGTGCCATCAGGAAAACAGGGTTACCGACTGAAGCTTTCTTT	CAIRKTGLPTEAFF
-	TRBV29-1	TRBJ2-7	-	TGCAGCGTTGAACTCGGGGCTAGGGGTTACGAGCAGTACTTC	CSVELGARGYEQYF
TRBD2	TRBV19	TRBJ2-5	-	TGTGCCAGTAGCACCGGGACTAGGACAGAGACCCAGTACTTC	CASSTGTRTETQYF
-	TRBV28	TRBJ2-5	-	TGTGCCAGCAGCACAGCTCCTGGGACCCAGTACTTC	CASSTAPGTQYF
-	TRBV9	TRBJ1-3	-	TGTGCCAGCAGCGTAAAAAAGGCTCCCTGTGGAAACACCATATATTTT	CASSVKKAPCGNTIYF
-	TRBV4-2	TRBJ2-7	-	TGTGCCAGCAGCCAAGAGGGATGGAACGAGCAGTACTTC	CASSQEGWNEQYF
-	TRBV6-1	TRBJ1-4	-	TGTGCCAGCAGTGAACAGGAGGCTACCACCTTCGCAACTAATGAAAAACTGTTTTTT	CASSEQEATTFATNEKLFF
TRBD2	TRBV9	TRBJ2-1	-	TGTGCCAGCAGCGCCGGACTAGCGGGAGGTCCCAATGAGCAGTTCTTC	CASSAGLAGGPNEQFF
TRBD2	TRBV5-1	TRBJ2-5	once	TGCGCCAGCAGCTTGCGGGGAGGGCATGAGACCCAGTACTTC	CASSLRGGHETQYF
TRBD1	TRBV6-1	TRBJ2-7	-	TGTGCCAGCAATTTTGGGACAGCTTACGAGCAGTACTTC	CASNFGTAYEQYF
TRBD2	TRBV5-1	TRBJ2-1	once	TGCGCCAGCAGCTTGGCCCCTACTAGCGGGAGCAATGAGCAGTTCTTC	CASSLAPTSGSNEQFF
TRBD1	TRBV25-1	TRBJ1-1	-	TGTGCCAGCAGTAAGACAGGGGTCACTGAAGCTTTCTTT	CASSKTGVTEAFF
-	TRBV11-3	TRBJ2-7	-	TGTGCCAGCAGCTTACAGCCGGGCTTAGTGCAGTACTTC	CASSLQPGLVQYF
TRBD2	TRBV11-2	TRBJ2-7	once	TGTGCCAGCAGTTCTACTAGCGGGGTCTCCTACGAGCAGTACTTC	CASSSTSGVSYEQYF